A single sample gave rise to the 24 T cell receptor beta chains below, sequenced in a study of cytomegalovirus exposure and HLA in healthy donors. The PCR made use of 60 Vbeta and 13 Jbeta primers. Measured with immunoSEQ multiplex PCR; TCRdb has only the in-frame clones, and not every one. This table has tens of thousands of clones, 78% appearing once. The sample taken for sequencing was PBMCs. These receptors came from a woman in her thirties or forties in good health and CMV-seropositive.

This clone has just a few counts. The junction does not match germline at one end; this may be a read error. J is TRBJ2-1 and V is TRBV28, with D possibly TRBD1 on 6 matching bases. CDR3 length: 12 amino acids. Germline values: CDR1 MDHEN, CDR2 SYDVKM. CDR3 nucleotide sequence: TGTGCCAGCAGCCCCATCCGGGACACATTTCTCTTC. It specifies CASSPIRDTFLF.

This clone was found a few times. DNA of the CDR3: TGTGCCAGCAGCTCACGGACAGGCTACACAGATACGCAGTATTTT. It yields the protein CASSSRTGYTDTQYF. The chain combines TRBV7-2 with TRBJ2-3; TRBD1 aligns across 7 bases. CDR1 SGHTA and CDR2 FQGNSA come from the germline V gene. V trimming: 4 bases; J trimming: 2 bases; junction bases outside the gene matches: 6. This CDR3 spans 15 amino acids.

The chain couples TRBV5-1 to TRBJ2-5; D is perhaps TRBD2 (6 bases). Trimming left V 3 bases short and J 1 base short, with 7 bases between. This CDR3 spans 13 amino acids. Germline V gene lookup returns CDR1 SGHRS and CDR2 YFSETQ. CDR3 residues: CASSSGGQETQYF. CDR3 bases: TGCGCCAGCAGCTCCGGGGGCCAAGAGACCCAGTACTTC.

The rearrangement links TRBV7-3 to TRBJ2-1, with 10 bases lining up with TRBD2. The trim removed 8 bases at V and 6 bases at J, leaving 13 bases unmatched. Per germline, CDR1 SGHTA and CDR2 FQGTGA. CDR3 size: 16 residues. CDR3: CASGAPGTSVTNEQFF. CDR3 nucleotide sequence: TGTGCCAGCGGGGCCCCAGGGACTAGCGTGACCAATGAGCAGTTCTTC. Using reference TRBV7-3 and TRBJ2-1 for the parts outside the CDR3, the full variable domain is GAGVSQTPSNKVTEKGKYVELRCDPISGHTALYWYRQSLGQGPEFLIYFQGTGAADDSGLPNDRFFAVRPEGSVSTLKIQRTERGDSAVYLCASGAPGTSVTNEQFFGPGTRLTVL.

This clone was counted once. J is TRBJ2-7 and V is TRBV5-1; TRBD1 matches 8 bases. The CDR3 has 15 residues. CDR1 and CDR2 from the germline V gene are SGHRS and YFSETQ. V lost 2 bases to trimming and J lost 3 bases; unmatched junction nucleotides: 7. The CDR3 region is CASSFGGQENYEQYF. In nucleotides, the CDR3 is TGCGCCAGCAGCTTCGGGGGACAGGAGAACTACGAGCAGTACTTC.

This clone is a singleton in its sample. This chain uses TRBV5-6 with TRBJ1-2; maybe TRBD1 (5 bases). The CDR3 sequence is 11 residues long. CDR1 is SGHDT and CDR2 is YYEEEE in the germline V gene. V gave up 4 bases and J gave up 8 bases, with 9 bases separating them. As DNA, the CDR3 is TGTGCCAGCAGCCAGGGTGGAGGCTACACCTTC. Translating gives CASSQGGGYTF.

The chain joins TRBV27 to TRBJ2-7; 7 positions match TRBD1. Germline V gene sequence: CDR1 MNHEY, CDR2 SMNVEV (reference sequence). This CDR3 is 15 amino acids long. Trimming took 0 bases from V and 4 from J; bases not matched to a gene: 6. The CDR3 nucleotides read TGTGCCAGCAGTTTATCGATACAGGGGATTTACGAGCAGTACTTC. Protein: CASSLSIQGIYEQYF.

This clone was seen more than once but under ten times. V and J are TRBV6-6 and TRBJ1-1; 7 nucleotides match TRBD1. This CDR3 spans 12 amino acids. CDR1 and CDR2 from the germline V gene are MNHNY and SVGAGI (reference sequence). The trim removed 6 bases at V and 7 bases at J, leaving 5 bases unmatched. CDR3 DNA sequence: TGTGCCAGCAGCTCGACAGGGAGTGAAGCTTTCTTT. Protein product: CASSSTGSEAFF.

The CDR3 region has the DNA TGTGCCAGCAGCCCGACAGGGGGCCAGTTCTTC. The encoded protein is CASSPTGGQFF. The chain employs TRBV7-9 and TRBJ2-1; 10 bases are a match to TRBD1. The CDR3 runs to 11 residues. Germline CDR1 and CDR2: SEHNR and FQNEAQ (reference sequence). V shed 5 bases, J shed 13 bases, and the junction held 2 bases outside the gene matches.

V is TRBV6-5 and J is TRBJ1-2; 7 positions agree with TRBD1. Germline assignment: CDR1 MNHEY and CDR2 SVGAGI. The CDR3 is made up of 15 amino acids. With V trimmed by 7 bases and J by 4 bases, 12 bases remained unmatched. The CDR3 sequence: CASTYNTGAGYGYTF. The CDR3, as DNA: TGTGCCAGCACCTATAATACAGGGGCCGGCTATGGCTACACCTTC.

This chain links TRBV5-6 with TRBJ2-1; D is possibly TRBD2 (5 bases). This CDR3 spans 16 amino acids. The V end lost 3 bases, the J end lost 3 bases, and 16 bases lay between the germline ends. Germline V lookup: CDR1 SGHDT, CDR2 YYEEEE. CDR3 sequence: CASSYLGKIDYNEQFF. The CDR3 coding sequence is TGTGCCAGCAGCTATCTCGGGAAGATAGACTACAATGAGCAGTTCTTC. Complete variable domain (other parts from reference TRBV5-6 and TRBJ2-1): DAGVTQSPTHLIKTRGQQVTLRCSPKSGHDTVSWYQQALGQGPQFIFQYYEEEERQRGNFPDRFSGHQFPNYSSELNVNALLLGDSALYLCASSYLGKIDYNEQFFGPGTRLTVL.

The CDR3 reads CASSSDRVASNTGELFF. CDR3 DNA: TGTGCCAGCAGCTCAGACAGGGTAGCTTCGAACACCGGGGAGCTGTTTTTT. The chain has TRBV7-3 and TRBJ2-2; TRBD1 matches at 7 bases. Losses at the gene ends were 4 bases for V and 0 bases for J; bases not matched to a gene: 8. Germline V gene data show CDR1 as SGHTA and CDR2 as FQGTGA. The CDR3 covers 17 residues.

Comment on this clone: The same CDR3 arises from other DNA sequences in this sample as well. The chain combines TRBV5-4 with TRBJ2-7, with 10 bases fitting TRBD1. In germline, CDR1 is SGHNT, CDR2 YYREEE (reference sequence). V trimming: 2 bases; J trimming: 6 bases; junction bases outside the gene matches: 5. This CDR3 comprises 14 residues. CDR3 residues: CASSFPGQGREQYF. The CDR3 bases are TGTGCCAGCAGCTTCCCGGGACAGGGGCGCGAGCAGTACTTC.

The chain has TRBV6-1 and TRBJ1-2; 8 bases align to TRBD1. Germline CDR1 MNHNS, CDR2 SASEGT. This CDR3 is built from 14 residues. J was trimmed by 6 bases and V by 4 bases; bases with no gene match: 7. The CDR3 DNA is TGTGCCAGCAGTGCGGACAGGGTGAGGGATGGCTACACCTTC. This encodes CASSADRVRDGYTF.

The V gene is TRBV5-4, the J gene TRBJ2-5; TRBD2 aligns across 9 bases. The V and J ends lost 0 bases and 1 base, in that order; junction bases with no gene match: 4. Germline loops: CDR1 SGHNT, CDR2 YYREEE (reference sequence). There are 16 residues in the CDR3. CDR3 residues: CASSLGASGIQETQYF. CDR3 nucleotide sequence: TGTGCCAGCAGCTTGGGGGCTAGCGGGATCCAAGAGACCCAGTACTTC.

This chain links TRBV11-3 with TRBJ2-5, with D possibly TRBD2 on 7 matching bases. Trimming removed 5 bases from V and 5 bases from J, with 18 bases in between. CDR3 size: 15 residues. Germline lookup yields CDR1 SGHNT and CDR2 YENEEA. CDR3 loop: CASSGGEGVWETQYF. The CDR3 DNA is TGTGCCAGCAGCGGAGGGGAGGGGGTGTGGGAGACCCAGTACTTC.

The rearrangement uses TRBV10-3 and TRBJ1-5, with D possibly TRBD1 on 5 matching bases. V lost 3 bases, J lost 5 bases, and 11 bases lay in between. Germline V gene data show CDR1 as ENHRY and CDR2 as SYGVKD. This CDR3 has 14 amino acids. DNA for the CDR3: TGTGCCATCAGTGAACGTCAGGGTGATCAGCCCCAGCATTTT. It encodes CAISERQGDQPQHF.

The rearrangement links TRBV6-6 to TRBJ1-2; TRBD1 matches at 9 bases. This CDR3 has 15 residues. Germline V lookup: CDR1 MNHNY, CDR2 SVGAGI (reference sequence). The V gene end was trimmed by 3 bases and the J gene end by 4 bases; junction bases not matched to a gene: 6. Here the CDR3 reads CASSYSTGGFYGYTF. Written as DNA, the CDR3 is TGTGCCAGCAGTTATTCGACAGGGGGTTTCTATGGCTACACCTTC.

The V gene is TRBV4-1, the J gene TRBJ2-2, with TRBD1 matching over 10 bases. The CDR3 spans 15 residues. The ends lost 4 bases at V and 7 bases at J; junction bases unmatched: 6. Germline V gives CDR1 MGHRA, CDR2 YSYEKL. As DNA, the CDR3 is TGCGCCAGCAGCCCCTCCGGGACAGGGGACGGGGAGCTGTTTTTT. Residues: CASSPSGTGDGELFF.

The chain recombines TRBV27 with TRBJ2-1, with 8 bases fitting TRBD2. Looked up from germline, CDR1 is MNHEY and CDR2 is SMNVEV (reference sequence). The CDR3 is made up of 13 amino acids. J gave up 7 bases and V 8 bases, and 7 bases lay outside the gene matches. CDR3 nucleotides: TGTGCCAGCTTCGGGAGGGCGGCGAATGAGCAGTTCTTC. Translated: CASFGRAANEQFF.

This clone was found a few times. This chain connects TRBV2 to TRBJ2-3; 7 positions match TRBD2. The V segment lost 2 bases and the J segment 2 bases; nucleotides outside the gene matches: 10. The CDR3 has 17 amino acids. Germline CDR1 SNHLY, CDR2 FYNNEI. CDR3 amino acids: CASSESRLADFTDTQYF. For the CDR3, the DNA is TGTGCCAGCAGTGAATCCCGACTAGCAGACTTCACAGATACGCAGTATTTT. The full variable domain, rest sourced from reference TRBV2 and TRBJ2-3, is EPEVTQTPSHQVTQMGQEVILRCVPISNHLYFYWYRQILGQKVEFLVSFYNNEISEKSEIFDDQFSVERPDGSNFTLKIRSTKLEDSAMYFCASSESRLADFTDTQYFGPGTRLTVL.

The chain joins TRBV7-9 to TRBJ2-7; 7 bases are shared with TRBD2. The V gene end was trimmed by 5 bases and the J gene end by 5 bases; junction bases not matched to a gene: 18. Germline V CDR1 and CDR2: SEHNR, FQNEAQ (reference sequence). The CDR3 has 17 amino acids. The CDR3 DNA follows: TGTGCCAGCAGCCCCCCCCTTTTGGCGGGAGAACTCAACGAGCAGTACTTC. Amino acids: CASSPPLLAGELNEQYF.

This chain joins TRBV18 and TRBJ2-3; 7 bases align to TRBD2. Germline trimming cut 3 bases from V and 4 bases from J; bases unmatched to any gene: 10. Germline V CDR1 and CDR2: KGHSH, LQKENI. The CDR3 runs 16 residues. The CDR3 here is CASSPREVLYADTQYF. Written as DNA, the CDR3 is TGTGCCAGCTCACCCCGGGAGGTCCTTTACGCAGATACGCAGTATTTT.

The CDR3 nucleotides read TGCGCCAGCAGTCAATCAGGGACAGGGGGTGAGACCCAGTACTTC. Residues: CASSQSGTGGETQYF. This rearrangement joins TRBV23-1 to TRBJ2-5; 11 bases map to TRBD1. TRBV23-1 is placed among ORFs of uncertain function. The CDR3 has 15 residues. V lost 0 bases to trimming and J lost 5 bases; unmatched junction nucleotides: 2.